Listed below are T cell receptor beta chains from one sample, sequenced in a study of blood T cell repertoires in COVID-19. Using immunoSEQ multiplex PCR, the repertoire was profiled, and TCRdb retains in-frame clones only, with some absent. The table records 95,000 to 150,000 clones, about four fifths of them present only once. The sequenced sample was peripheral blood. These receptors were taken from a man in his sixties with active or convalescent COVID-19. The CDR3 runs from the conserved cysteine through the conserved F or W. The D gene is left open where the match is weak. Only some rows state a clone size, as once, few, many or a class for expanded clones.

j_call	v_call	d_call	clone_size	cdr3_nt	cdr3_aa
TRBJ2-2	TRBV4-3	TRBD1	NA	TGCGCCAGCAGCCAGGATACGGGGACAGGGGGAAAGAAAAAGCTGTTTTTT	CASSQDTGTGGKKKLFF
TRBJ1-1	TRBV7-7	NA	few	TGTGCCAGCAGCCCTCCGGGGAGCCGGAACACTGAAGCTTTCTTT	CASSPPGSRNTEAFF
TRBJ1-5	TRBV19	TRBD1	NA	TGTGCCAGTTCCAATGTGGGTTTTACAGGGGCTAGCAATCAGCCCCAGCATTTT	CASSNVGFTGASNQPQHF
TRBJ1-1	TRBV11-3	TRBD1	NA	TGTGCCAGCAGCTTAGATGCCGGGACAGGGGGTGAAGCTTTCTTT	CASSLDAGTGGEAFF
TRBJ1-1	TRBV7-3	NA	NA	TGTGCCAGCAGTAACAGGGTGGGCTTGAACACTGAAGCTTTCTTT	CASSNRVGLNTEAFF
TRBJ2-1	TRBV7-9	NA	medium-sized	TGTGCCAGCAGCTCCCGCGACCCCCTCGGGTCCTACAATGAGCAGTTCTTC	CASSSRDPLGSYNEQFF
TRBJ1-1	TRBV10-3	NA	NA	TGTGCCACATTAGGGGGGGTTCCTGAAGCTTTCTTT	CATLGGVPEAFF
TRBJ2-1	TRBV12-3/TRBV12-4	NA	NA	TGTGCCAGCAACCGGGGAACTCACAATGAGCAGTTCTTC	CASNRGTHNEQFF
TRBJ1-1	TRBV18	NA	few	TGTGCCAGCTCACCCTATACACAGAATGAAGCTTTCTTT	CASSPYTQNEAFF
TRBJ2-7	TRBV29-1	NA	NA	TGCAGCGTTGGAGGGCGATCGTACGAGCAGTACTTC	CSVGGRSYEQYF
TRBJ2-6	TRBV2	NA	NA	TGTGCCAGCAGCTCAAGGAGCAGCTCTGGGGCCAACGTCCTGACTTTC	CASSSRSSSGANVLTF
TRBJ1-5	TRBV5-1	NA	NA	TGCGCCAGCAGCTTGGCCGGGCAGGGTTACCAGCCCCAGCATTTT	CASSLAGQGYQPQHF
TRBJ1-1	TRBV20-1	NA	once	TGCAGTGCTTACAAGAACACTGAAGCTTTCTTT	CSAYKNTEAFF
TRBJ2-3	TRBV28	TRBD2	NA	TGTGCCAGCAGGGTAGCGGGGCTTAACAGAGATACGCAGTATTTT	CASRVAGLNRDTQYF
TRBJ2-7	TRBV19	NA	NA	TGTGCCAGTAGCCCGGGACACGGGCTTGGGGAGCAGTACTTC	CASSPGHGLGEQYF
TRBJ2-1	TRBV9	TRBD2	NA	TGTGCCAGCACAGGTAGCGGGGAGAATGAGCAGTTCTTC	CASTGSGENEQFF
TRBJ1-2	TRBV11-2	NA	NA	TGTGCCAGCAGCTTATCTGAGGGAATTTATGGCTACACCTTC	CASSLSEGIYGYTF
TRBJ1-2	TRBV5-4	NA	NA	TGTGCCAGCAGCGGCGCTAGGACAGTAGAGTTAGCTAACTATGGCTACACCTTC	CASSGARTVELANYGYTF
TRBJ1-5	TRBV24-1	NA	NA	TGTGCCACCAGTGAAGGGGCTCCGGCTTATAGCAATCAGCCCCAGCATTTT	CATSEGAPAYSNQPQHF
TRBJ2-5	TRBV28	NA	NA	TGTGCCAGCAGTTCTCTTACAGCGGTCCAAGAGACCCAGTACTTC	CASSSLTAVQETQYF
TRBJ1-1	TRBV7-2	NA	NA	TGTGCCAGCAGCTCCAAACGGGGGGGCACTGAAGCTTTCTTT	CASSSKRGGTEAFF
TRBJ2-7	TRBV7-9	NA	few	TGTGCCAGCACCCTGGAGGGGCGAGAGCAGTACTTC	CASTLEGREQYF